This T cell receptor beta chain was observed in a study of blood T cell repertoires in COVID-19 (dated by TCRdb to 2020 to 2021). For context, the study as a whole: Collaborator samples came from the United States, Italy and Spain and covered acute and convalescent phases of COVID-19. The samples were drawn from two sources: the first 160 participants of the ongoing ImmuneRACE study, and approximately 1,300 subjects contributed by 6 global collaborators. A de-identified subject ID, COVID-19 status, age in years and sex were almost always included in the sample metadata. The repertoires were made available in a free public database intended to serve as a resource for research on the immune response to SARS-CoV-2. The dataset comprised deeply sampled blood TCRbeta repertoires from subjects exposed to, actively infected with, or recovered from COVID-19. The prospective study material was composed of cDNA or gDNA derived from T cells, B-cell-depleted T cells, or PBMCs. Where HLA class I and class II types were available, the types were taken from metadata supplied by the sample provider, not from assay-based typing. Here is what the overall study found, with its caveats: The quantity of clinical and demographic metadata differed by source and by participant and was supplied without curation.

CDR1 and CDR2 are read off the germline V gene as LGHNA and YSLEER. Clipping removes 3 bases from V and 4 bases from J, with 1 as the unmatched junction base count. Inclusive of the bounding cysteine and phenylalanine, the CDR3 is 14 residues long. Left in the record is the CDR3 DNA by itself, 42 bases read in frame from the first base. The immunoSEQ Assay, a bias-controlled multiplex PCR, was used to amplify TCRbeta CDR3 regions from genomic DNA. The study's processing was this. Nucleated cell counts per sample were estimated from amplification of reference gene primers within the assay. To quantify the absolute abundance of each unique TCRbeta CDR3 rearrangement, sequence reads were collapsed and filtered. For each sample, productive Simpson clonality was calculated by taking the square root of Simpson's diversity index across productive rearrangements. TCRdb carries this immuneACCESS record with in-frame sequences only. Its versions omit some clonotypes, under half of them owing to an unresolved V gene in the studies checked, with the rest unexplained. For V, J and clone size, that table is used; D and trimming come from the DNA. The sample table contains fewer than 350,000 clones; only one count was recorded for around 84% of them. 1.5% to 2% of the sample lies in the top ten.

Participants in the prospective study were enrolled through a virtual design, were aged roughly 18 to 100 years, and lived in fewer than 30 United States geographic areas. In the prospective study, cohorts were assigned on the basis of participant-reported clinical history obtained from a screening survey and a study questionnaire. Exposed participants had been in contact with someone with a PCR-confirmed or clinician-diagnosed COVID-19 case within 2 weeks of study entry. Mobile phlebotomists in the prospective study collected whole blood, serum and a nasopharyngeal or oropharyngeal swab from every participant. Additional blood draws and questionnaires over an approximately 2-month period could optionally be provided by prospective study participants. Blood samples from the prospective study were shipped frozen or at room temperature prior to DNA extraction. This clone showed up many times. Which antigen it targets is not known. It has no much larger one-base neighbor in the sample; base qualities were not kept.

The rearrangement joined TRBV4-3 to TRBJ2-2; TRBD1 aligns with 8 central bases. This TCR derives from a woman in her twenties or thirties who had been exposed to COVID-19. The sequenced sample consisted of PBMCs or T cells enriched from blood (not recorded which). The CDR3 is CASSQGQATGELFF. The DNA reads as follows: TGCGCCAGCAGCCAGGGACAGGCCACCGGGGAGCTGTTTTTT.